One T cell receptor beta chain is described in this entry. These data are taken from a study of blood T cell repertoires in COVID-19. Across the study: Spain, Italy and the United States supplied samples that represented acute and convalescent COVID-19.

Per the study methods: Scientists estimated how many nucleated cells there were by amplifying reference gene primers. The assay was immunoSEQ multiplex PCR, and TCRdb's table has in-frame clones only and misses some. V, J and clone size were drawn from that table, and D and trimming were deduced from the DNA. The sample includes some 20,000 clones, around 90% seen only once; the top ten take about 8%. V dropped 1 base and J dropped 4; count of bases not matched to a gene: 15. Germline V gene lookup returns CDR1 SGHKS and CDR2 YYEKEE (reference sequence). CDR3 length: 18 residues. The sequence derives from a human donor with active COVID-19. The donor label of this sample is uncertain. Sequenced: peripheral blood. The V gene is TRBV5-5, the J gene TRBJ2-3; 7 nucleotides line up with TRBD1. As DNA, the CDR3 is TGTGCCAGCAGCTTGTATATTGGGTACAGGGGTGGAGCAGATACGCAGTATTTT. Amino acid sequence: CASSLYIGYRGGADTQYF.